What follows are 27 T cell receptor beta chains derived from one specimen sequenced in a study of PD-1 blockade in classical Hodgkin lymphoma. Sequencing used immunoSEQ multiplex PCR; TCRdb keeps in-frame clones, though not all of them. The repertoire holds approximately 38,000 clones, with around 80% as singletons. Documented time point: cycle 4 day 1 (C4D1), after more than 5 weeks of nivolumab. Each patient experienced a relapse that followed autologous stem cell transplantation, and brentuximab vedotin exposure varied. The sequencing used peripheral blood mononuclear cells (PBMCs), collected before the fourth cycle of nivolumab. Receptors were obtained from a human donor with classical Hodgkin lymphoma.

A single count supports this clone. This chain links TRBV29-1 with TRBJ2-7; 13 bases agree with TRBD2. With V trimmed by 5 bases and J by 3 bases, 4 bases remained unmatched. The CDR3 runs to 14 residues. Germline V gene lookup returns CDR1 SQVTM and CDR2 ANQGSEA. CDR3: CSVPRTSGGYEQYF. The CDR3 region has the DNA TGCAGCGTTCCGCGGACTAGCGGGGGCTACGAGCAGTACTTC.

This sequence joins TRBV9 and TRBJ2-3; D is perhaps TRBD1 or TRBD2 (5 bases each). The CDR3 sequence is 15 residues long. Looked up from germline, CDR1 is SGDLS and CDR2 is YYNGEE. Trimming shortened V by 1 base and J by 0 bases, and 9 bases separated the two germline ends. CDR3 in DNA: TGTGCCAGCAGCGTACGGGACGCTAGCACAGATACGCAGTATTTT. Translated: CASSVRDASTDTQYF.

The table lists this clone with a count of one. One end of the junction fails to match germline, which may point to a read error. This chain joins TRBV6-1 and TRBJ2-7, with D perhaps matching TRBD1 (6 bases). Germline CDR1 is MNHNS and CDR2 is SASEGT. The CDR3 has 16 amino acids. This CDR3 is CAISVPGQGSSYEQYF. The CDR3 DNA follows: TGTGCCATCAGTGTACCGGGACAAGGAAGCTCCTACGAGCAGTACTTC.

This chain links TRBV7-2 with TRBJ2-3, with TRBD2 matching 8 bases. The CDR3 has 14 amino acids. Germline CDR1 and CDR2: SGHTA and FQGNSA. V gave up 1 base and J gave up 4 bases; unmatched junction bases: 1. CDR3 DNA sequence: TGTGCCAGCAGCTTAGGTAGCGGGGCAGATACGCAGTATTTT. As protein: CASSLGSGADTQYF.

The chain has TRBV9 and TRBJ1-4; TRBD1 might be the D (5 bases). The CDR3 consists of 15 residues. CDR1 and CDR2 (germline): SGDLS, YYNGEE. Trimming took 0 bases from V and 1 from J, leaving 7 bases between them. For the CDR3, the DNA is TGTGCCAGCAGCGTAGGGGGCAGAACTAATGAAAAACTGTTTTTT. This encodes CASSVGGRTNEKLFF.

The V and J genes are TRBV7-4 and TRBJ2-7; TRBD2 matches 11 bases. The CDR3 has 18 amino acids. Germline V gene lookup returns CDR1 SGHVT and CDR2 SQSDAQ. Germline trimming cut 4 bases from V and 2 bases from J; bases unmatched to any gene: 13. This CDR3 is CASSSLAGGQGFPYEQYF. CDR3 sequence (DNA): TGTGCCAGCAGCTCCCTAGCGGGGGGACAGGGCTTTCCCTACGAGCAGTACTTC.

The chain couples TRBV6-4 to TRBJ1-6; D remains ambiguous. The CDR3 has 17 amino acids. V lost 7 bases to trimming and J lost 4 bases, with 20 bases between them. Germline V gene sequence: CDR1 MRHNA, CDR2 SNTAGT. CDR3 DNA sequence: TGTGCCAGCAAATCTGACATGGTAGAGAGGTATAATTCACCCCTCCACTTT. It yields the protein CASKSDMVERYNSPLHF.

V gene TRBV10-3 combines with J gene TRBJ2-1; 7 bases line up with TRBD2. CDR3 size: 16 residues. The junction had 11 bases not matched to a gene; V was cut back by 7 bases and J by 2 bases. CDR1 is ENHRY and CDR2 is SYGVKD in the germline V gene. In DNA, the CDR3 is TGTGCCATCAACGAAGGGACTACTCTAGCCTACAATGAGCAGTTCTTC. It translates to CAINEGTTLAYNEQFF.

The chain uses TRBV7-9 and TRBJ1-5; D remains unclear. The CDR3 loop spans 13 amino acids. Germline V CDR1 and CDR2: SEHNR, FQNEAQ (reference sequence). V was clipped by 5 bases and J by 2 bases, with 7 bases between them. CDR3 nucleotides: TGTGCCAGCAGCAATAATGGCAATCAGCCCCAGCATTTT. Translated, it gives CASSNNGNQPQHF.

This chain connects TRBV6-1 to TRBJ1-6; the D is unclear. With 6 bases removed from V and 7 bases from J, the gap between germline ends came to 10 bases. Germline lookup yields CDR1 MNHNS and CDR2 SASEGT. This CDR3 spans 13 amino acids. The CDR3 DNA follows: TGTGCCAGCAGGTTAGCGCAGAATTCACCCCTCCACTTT. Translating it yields CASRLAQNSPLHF.

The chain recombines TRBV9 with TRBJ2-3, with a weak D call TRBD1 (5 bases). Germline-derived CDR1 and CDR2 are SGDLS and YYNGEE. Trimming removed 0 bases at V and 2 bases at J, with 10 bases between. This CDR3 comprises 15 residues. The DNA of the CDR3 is TGTGCCAGCAGCGTAGACAACAGGTTCACAGATACGCAGTATTTT. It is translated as CASSVDNRFTDTQYF.

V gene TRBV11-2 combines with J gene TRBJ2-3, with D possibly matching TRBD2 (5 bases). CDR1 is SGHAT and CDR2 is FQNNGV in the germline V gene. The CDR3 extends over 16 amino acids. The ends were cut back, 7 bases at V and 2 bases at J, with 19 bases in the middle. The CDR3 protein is CASTFGVGRTTDTQYF. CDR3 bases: TGTGCCAGCACCTTCGGGGTGGGCAGAACCACAGATACGCAGTATTTT. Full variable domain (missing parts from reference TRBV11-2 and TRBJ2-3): EAGVAQSPRYKIIEKRQSVAFWCNPISGHATLYWYQQILGQGPKLLIQFQNNGVVDDSQLPKDRFSAERLKGVDSTLKIQPAKLEDSAVYLCASTFGVGRTTDTQYFGPGTRLTVL.

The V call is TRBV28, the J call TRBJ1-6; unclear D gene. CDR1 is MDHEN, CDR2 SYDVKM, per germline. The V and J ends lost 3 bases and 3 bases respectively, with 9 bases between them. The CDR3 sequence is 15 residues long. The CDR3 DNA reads TGTGCCAGCAGTTTGGAGCAGATCTATAATTCACCCCTCCACTTT. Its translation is CASSLEQIYNSPLHF. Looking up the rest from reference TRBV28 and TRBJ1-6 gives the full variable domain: DVKVTQSSRYLVKRTGEKVFLECVQDMDHENMFWYRQDPGLGLRLIYFSYDVKMKEKGDIPEGYSVSREKKERFSLILESASTNQTSMYLCASSLEQIYNSPLHFGNGTRLTVT.

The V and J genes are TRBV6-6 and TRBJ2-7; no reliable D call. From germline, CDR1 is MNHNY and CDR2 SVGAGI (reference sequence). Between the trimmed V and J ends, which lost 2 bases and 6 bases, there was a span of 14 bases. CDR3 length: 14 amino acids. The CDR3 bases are TGTGCCAGCAGTTACGCGCCGGAACTGGGCGAGCAGTACTTC. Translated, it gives CASSYAPELGEQYF.

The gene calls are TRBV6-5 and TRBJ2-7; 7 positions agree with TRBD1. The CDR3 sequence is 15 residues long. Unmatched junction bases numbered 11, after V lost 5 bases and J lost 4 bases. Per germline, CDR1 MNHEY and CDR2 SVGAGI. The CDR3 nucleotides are TGTGCCAGCAGTGCCGGACAGGTTCTGGGGTACGAGCAGTACTTC. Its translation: CASSAGQVLGYEQYF.

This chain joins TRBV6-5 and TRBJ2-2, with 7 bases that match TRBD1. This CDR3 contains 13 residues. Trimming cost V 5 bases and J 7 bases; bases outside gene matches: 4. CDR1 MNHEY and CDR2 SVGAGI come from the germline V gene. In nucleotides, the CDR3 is TGTGCCAGCAGTAGACAGGGTTTCGGGGAGCTGTTTTTT. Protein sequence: CASSRQGFGELFF.

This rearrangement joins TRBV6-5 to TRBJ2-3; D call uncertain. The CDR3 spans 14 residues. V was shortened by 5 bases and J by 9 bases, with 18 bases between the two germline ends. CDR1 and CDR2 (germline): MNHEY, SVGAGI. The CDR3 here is CASSPPLHWGTQYF. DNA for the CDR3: TGTGCCAGCAGTCCCCCCCTCCACTGGGGAACGCAGTATTTT.

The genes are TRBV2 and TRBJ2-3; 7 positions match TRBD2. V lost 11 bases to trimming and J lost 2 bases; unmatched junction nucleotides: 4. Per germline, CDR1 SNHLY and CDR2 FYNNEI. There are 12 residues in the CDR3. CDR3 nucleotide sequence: TGTGCCGGCCAGCGGGACACAGATACGCAGTATTTT. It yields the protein CAGQRDTDTQYF.

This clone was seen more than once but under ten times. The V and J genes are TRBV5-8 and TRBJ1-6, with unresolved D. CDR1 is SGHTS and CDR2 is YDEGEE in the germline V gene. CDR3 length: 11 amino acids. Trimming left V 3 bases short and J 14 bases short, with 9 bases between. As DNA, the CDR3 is TGTGCCAGCAGCTCCGTACTTACCCTCCACTTT. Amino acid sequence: CASSSVLTLHF.

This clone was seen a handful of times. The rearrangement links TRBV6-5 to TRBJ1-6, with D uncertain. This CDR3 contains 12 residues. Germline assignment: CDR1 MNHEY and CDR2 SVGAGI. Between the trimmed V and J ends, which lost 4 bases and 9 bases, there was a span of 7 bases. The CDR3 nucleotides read TGTGCCAGCAGTTTCGTAGGTTCACCCCTCCACTTT. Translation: CASSFVGSPLHF.

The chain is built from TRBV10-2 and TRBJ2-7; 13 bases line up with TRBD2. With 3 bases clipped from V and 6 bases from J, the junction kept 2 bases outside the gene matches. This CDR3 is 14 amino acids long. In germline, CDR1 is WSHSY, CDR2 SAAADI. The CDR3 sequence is CASSELAGGLEQYF. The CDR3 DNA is TGCGCCAGCAGTGAACTAGCGGGGGGGCTCGAGCAGTACTTC.

The CDR3 nucleotides read TGTGCCACCAGCAGAGTAGCAGCGGTAGAGACCCAGTACTTC. Translated, it gives CATSRVAAVETQYF. The chain is built from TRBV15 and TRBJ2-5; D possibly corresponds to TRBD2 (5 bases). Trimming removed 1 base at V and 4 bases at J, with 10 bases between. This CDR3 contains 14 residues. Germline V gives CDR1 LNHNV, CDR2 YYDKDF (reference sequence).

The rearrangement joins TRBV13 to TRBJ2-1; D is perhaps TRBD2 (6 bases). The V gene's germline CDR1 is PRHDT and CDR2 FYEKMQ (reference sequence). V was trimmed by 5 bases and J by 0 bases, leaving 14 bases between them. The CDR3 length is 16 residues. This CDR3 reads CASSRGLSSSYNEQFF. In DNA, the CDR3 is TGTGCCAGCAGCCGGGGACTCTCTTCCTCCTACAATGAGCAGTTCTTC.

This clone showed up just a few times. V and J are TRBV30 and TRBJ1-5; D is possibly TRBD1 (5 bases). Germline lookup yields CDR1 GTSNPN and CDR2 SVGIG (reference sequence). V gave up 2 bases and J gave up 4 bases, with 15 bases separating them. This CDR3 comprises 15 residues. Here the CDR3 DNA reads TGTGCCTGGAGTCCTGGGGCAGCGCCTAATCAGCCCCAGCATTTT. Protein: CAWSPGAAPNQPQHF. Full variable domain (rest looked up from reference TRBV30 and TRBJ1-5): SQTIHQWPATLVQPVGSPLSLECTVEGTSNPNLYWYRQAAGRGLQLLFYSVGIGQISSEVPQNLSASRPQDRQFILSSKKLLLSDSGFYLCAWSPGAAPNQPQHFGDGTRLSIL.

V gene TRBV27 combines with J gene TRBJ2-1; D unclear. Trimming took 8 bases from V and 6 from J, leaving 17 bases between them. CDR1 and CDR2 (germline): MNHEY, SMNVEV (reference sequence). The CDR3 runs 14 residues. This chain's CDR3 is CASLRLGVRNEQFF. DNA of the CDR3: TGTGCCAGCTTGCGCCTTGGCGTGCGCAATGAGCAGTTCTTC.

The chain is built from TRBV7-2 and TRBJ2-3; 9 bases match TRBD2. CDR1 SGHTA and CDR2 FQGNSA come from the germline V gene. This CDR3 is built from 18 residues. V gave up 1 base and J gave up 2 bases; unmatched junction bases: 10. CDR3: CASSLVSSGGLDTDTQYF. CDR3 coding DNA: TGTGCCAGCAGCTTAGTCTCGAGCGGGGGGCTTGACACAGATACGCAGTATTTT.

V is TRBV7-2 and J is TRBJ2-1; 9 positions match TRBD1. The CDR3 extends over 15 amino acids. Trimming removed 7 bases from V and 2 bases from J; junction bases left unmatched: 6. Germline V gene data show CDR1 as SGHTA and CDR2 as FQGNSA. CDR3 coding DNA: TGTGCCAGCACCATGGGACAGGGAGCCTACAATGAGCAGTTCTTC. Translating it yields CASTMGQGAYNEQFF.